One sample yielded the 11 T cell receptor beta chains listed below, sequenced in a study of identical twins. TCRdb re-analysed the 5' RACE reads in MiXCR, keeping a single row per CDR3 protein. The sample contains some 320,000 distinct CDR3 sequences, 9% to 15% of which appear only once. These data also featured in a second study, about yellow fever vaccine responses in identical twins.

Sequencing input: CD8+ T cells sorted from blood. The receptors here all came from a woman younger than 30 in good health.

In its sample, this clonotype was seen many times. The chain couples TRBV2 to TRBJ2-3, with D possibly being TRBD1 or TRBD2 (5 bases each). CDR3 size: 16 residues. V dropped 4 bases and J dropped 0 bases, with 14 bases sitting between them. CDR1 is SNHLY, CDR2 FYNNEI, per germline. This chain's CDR3 is CASSVGVTASTDTQYF. As DNA, the CDR3 is TGTGCCAGCAGTGTCGGGGTGACAGCGAGCACAGATACGCAGTATTTT. Full variable domain (rest looked up from reference TRBV2 and TRBJ2-3): EPEVTQTPSHQVTQMGQEVILRCVPISNHLYFYWYRQILGQKVEFLVSFYNNEISEKSEIFDDQFSVERPDGSNFTLKIRSTKLEDSAMYFCASSVGVTASTDTQYFGPGTRLTVL.

This clonotype was counted only a few times. The V and J genes are TRBV27 and TRBJ2-5; the match to TRBD2 covers 11 bases. V dropped 5 bases and J dropped 5; count of bases not matched to a gene: 7. The CDR3 is 15 residues long. Germline V lookup: CDR1 MNHEY, CDR2 SMNVEV (reference sequence). CDR3 in amino acids: CASSETSGTLETQYF. CDR3 coding DNA: TGTGCCAGCAGTGAGACTAGCGGGACATTGGAGACCCAGTACTTC.

This chain uses TRBV27 with TRBJ2-3; D perhaps matches TRBD1 (6 bases). V gave up 0 bases and J gave up 6 bases, with 19 bases separating them. CDR3 length: 17 amino acids. Germline V gene sequence: CDR1 MNHEY, CDR2 SMNVEV (reference sequence). The CDR3 bases are TGTGCCAGCAGTTTATCGGCCATACAGGGCCCGAGGGATACGCAGTATTTT. Residues: CASSLSAIQGPRDTQYF.

This chain links TRBV28 with TRBJ1-4; D is undetermined. Trimming took off 7 bases at V and 0 bases at J, with 9 bases between the two ends. Germline V gene lookup returns CDR1 MDHEN and CDR2 SYDVKM. This CDR3 is built from 14 residues. CDR3 nucleotide sequence: TGTGCCAGCACTGACACTACAACTAATGAAAAACTGTTTTTT. Protein: CASTDTTTNEKLFF. Full variable domain (missing parts from reference TRBV28 and TRBJ1-4): DVKVTQSSRYLVKRTGEKVFLECVQDMDHENMFWYRQDPGLGLRLIYFSYDVKMKEKGDIPEGYSVSREKKERFSLILESASTNQTSMYLCASTDTTTNEKLFFGSGTQLSVL.

This chain joins TRBV27 and TRBJ2-1, with D possibly being TRBD1 (6 bases). Trimming shortened V by 1 base and J by 5 bases, and 9 bases separated the two germline ends. This CDR3 has 14 amino acids. CDR1 and CDR2 from the germline V gene are MNHEY and SMNVEV (reference sequence). CDR3 coding DNA: TGTGCCAGCAGTTTATACAGGGACAACAATGAGCAGTTCTTC. It codes for CASSLYRDNNEQFF.

The CDR3 region has the DNA TGTGCCAGCAGTTCAGGGGAGGCCTCCTACAATGAGCAGTTCTTC. Its protein is CASSSGEASYNEQFF. V gene TRBV27 combines with J gene TRBJ2-1; the D gene could be TRBD1 or TRBD2 (6 bases each). From germline, CDR1 is MNHEY and CDR2 SMNVEV (reference sequence). The CDR3 sequence is 15 residues long. Trimming cost V 4 bases and J 0 bases, with 10 bases left between them.

The V gene is TRBV2, the J gene TRBJ2-3; D perhaps matches TRBD2 (7 bases). Germline assignment: CDR1 SNHLY and CDR2 FYNNEI. The CDR3 consists of 17 residues. Between the trimmed V and J ends, which lost 1 base and 6 bases, there was a span of 20 bases. The CDR3, as DNA: TGTGCCAGCAGTGAAGAGGGGGGGTGGTCTCGTCCGGATACGCAGTATTTT. It codes for CASSEEGGWSRPDTQYF.

V and J are TRBV10-3 and TRBJ2-1; perhaps TRBD1 as D (5 bases). The germline V gene has CDR1 ENHRY and CDR2 SYGVKD. CDR3 length: 19 residues. Between the trimmed V and J ends, which lost 8 bases and 0 bases, there was a span of 26 bases. CDR3 DNA: TGTGCCATCCACGACAGTGGGTCCCCTGAATTAAGCTCCTACAATGAGCAGTTCTTC. Residues: CAIHDSGSPELSSYNEQFF.

This clonotype was counted many times. The V gene is TRBV5-1, the J gene TRBJ1-5; weak D call: TRBD1 (5 bases). The CDR3 has 14 residues. Trimming shortened V by 4 bases and J by 1 base, and 9 bases separated the two germline ends. Germline-derived CDR1 and CDR2 are SGHRS and YFSETQ. CDR3 in amino acids: CASSTGTSNQPQHF. The CDR3 DNA follows: TGCGCCAGCAGCACAGGAACGAGCAATCAGCCCCAGCATTTT.

The rearrangement links TRBV5-1 to TRBJ2-2; 7 nucleotides agree with TRBD1. CDR3 length: 14 residues. J gave up 4 bases and V 6 bases, and 6 bases lay outside the gene matches. CDR1 is SGHRS, CDR2 YFSETQ, per germline. The CDR3 coding sequence is TGCGCCAGCAAAGGGGGCGCGAGCACCGGGGAGCTGTTTTTT. Its translation is CASKGGASTGELFF.

This clonotype has a handful of counts. V gene TRBV5-1 combines with J gene TRBJ1-1, with TRBD1 matching over 10 bases. The ends lost 4 bases at V and 5 bases at J; junction bases unmatched: 5. CDR1 and CDR2 (germline): SGHRS, YFSETQ. CDR3 size: 14 residues. CDR3 sequence reads: CASSGGTGDTEAFF. The CDR3 region has the DNA TGCGCCAGCAGCGGCGGGACAGGGGATACTGAAGCTTTCTTT.